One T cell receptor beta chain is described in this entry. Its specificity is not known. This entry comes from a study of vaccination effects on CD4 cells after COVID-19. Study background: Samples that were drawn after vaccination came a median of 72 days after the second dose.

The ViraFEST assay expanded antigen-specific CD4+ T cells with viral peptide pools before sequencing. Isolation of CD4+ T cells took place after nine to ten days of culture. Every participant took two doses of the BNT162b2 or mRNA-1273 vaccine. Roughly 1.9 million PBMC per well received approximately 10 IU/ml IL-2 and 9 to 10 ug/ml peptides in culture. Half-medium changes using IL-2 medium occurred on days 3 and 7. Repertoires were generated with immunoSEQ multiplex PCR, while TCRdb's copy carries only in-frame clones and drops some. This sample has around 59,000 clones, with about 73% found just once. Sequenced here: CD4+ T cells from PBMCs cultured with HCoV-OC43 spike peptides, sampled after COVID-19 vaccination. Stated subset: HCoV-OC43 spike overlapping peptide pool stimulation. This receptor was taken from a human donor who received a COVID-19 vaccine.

This CDR3 is CASSQDLPDKGNNEQFF. DNA for the CDR3: TGTGCCAGCAGCCAAGATCTCCCGGATAAGGGGAACAATGAGCAGTTCTTC. J is TRBJ2-1 and V is TRBV14; D is perhaps TRBD1 (5 bases). The V gene's germline CDR1 is SGHDN and CDR2 FVKESK. The CDR3 length is 17 residues. V lost 0 bases and J 5 bases, leaving 17 bases between the germline ends.